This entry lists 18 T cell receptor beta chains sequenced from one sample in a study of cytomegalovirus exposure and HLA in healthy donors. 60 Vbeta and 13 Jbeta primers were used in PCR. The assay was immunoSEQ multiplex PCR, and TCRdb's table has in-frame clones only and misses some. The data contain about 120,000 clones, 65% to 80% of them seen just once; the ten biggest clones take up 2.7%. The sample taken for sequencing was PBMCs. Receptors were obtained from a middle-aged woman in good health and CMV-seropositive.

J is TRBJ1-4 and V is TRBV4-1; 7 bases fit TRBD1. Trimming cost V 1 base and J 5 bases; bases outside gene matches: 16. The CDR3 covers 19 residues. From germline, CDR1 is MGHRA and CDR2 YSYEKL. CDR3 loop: CASSQVGPQKDRENEKLFF. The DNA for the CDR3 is TGCGCCAGCAGCCAAGTCGGACCCCAAAAAGACAGGGAGAATGAAAAACTGTTTTTT.

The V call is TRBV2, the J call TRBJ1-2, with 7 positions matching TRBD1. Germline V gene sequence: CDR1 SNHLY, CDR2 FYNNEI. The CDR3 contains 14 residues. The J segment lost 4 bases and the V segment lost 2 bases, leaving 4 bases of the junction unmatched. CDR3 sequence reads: CASSETGTAYGYTF. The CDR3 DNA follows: TGTGCCAGCAGTGAAACCGGGACAGCCTATGGCTACACCTTC.

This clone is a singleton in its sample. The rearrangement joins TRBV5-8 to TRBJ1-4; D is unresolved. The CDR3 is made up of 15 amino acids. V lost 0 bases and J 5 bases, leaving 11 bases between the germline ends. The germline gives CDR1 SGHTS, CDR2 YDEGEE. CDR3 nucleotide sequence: TGTGCCAGCAGCTTGGGCCGGGTTGCCAATGAAAAACTGTTTTTT. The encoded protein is CASSLGRVANEKLFF.

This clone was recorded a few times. CDR3: CASSFVGLAGVGEQFF. The CDR3 nucleotides read TGTGCCAGCAGCTTCGTAGGACTAGCGGGAGTCGGTGAGCAGTTCTTC. The V gene is TRBV13, the J gene TRBJ2-1; the match to TRBD2 covers 13 bases. The CDR3 sequence is 16 residues long. Germline V gene lookup returns CDR1 PRHDT and CDR2 FYEKMQ (reference sequence). Trimming at V came to 3 bases and at J to 9 bases, leaving 8 bases not matched to a gene.

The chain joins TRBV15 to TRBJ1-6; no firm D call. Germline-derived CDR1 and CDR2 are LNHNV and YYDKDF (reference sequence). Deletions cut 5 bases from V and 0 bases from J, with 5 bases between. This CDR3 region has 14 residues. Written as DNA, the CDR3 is TGTGCCACCAGCGGGAGCTCCTATAATTCACCCCTCCACTTT. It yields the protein CATSGSSYNSPLHF.

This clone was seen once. The CDR3 protein is CASSPPRATEAFF. In DNA, the CDR3 is TGTGCCAGCAGCCCCCCCAGGGCCACTGAAGCTTTCTTT. The gene calls are TRBV27 and TRBJ1-1; TRBD1 might be the D (5 bases). The V gene's germline CDR1 is MNHEY and CDR2 SMNVEV (reference sequence). The V and J ends lost 6 bases and 4 bases respectively, with 12 bases between them. The CDR3 extends over 13 amino acids.

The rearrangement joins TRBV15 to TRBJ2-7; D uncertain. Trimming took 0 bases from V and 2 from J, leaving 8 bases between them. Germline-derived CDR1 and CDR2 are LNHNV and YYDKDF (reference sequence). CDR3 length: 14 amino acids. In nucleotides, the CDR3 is TGTGCCACCAGCAGAGAGGGCACCGCCTACGAGCAGTACTTC. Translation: CATSREGTAYEQYF.

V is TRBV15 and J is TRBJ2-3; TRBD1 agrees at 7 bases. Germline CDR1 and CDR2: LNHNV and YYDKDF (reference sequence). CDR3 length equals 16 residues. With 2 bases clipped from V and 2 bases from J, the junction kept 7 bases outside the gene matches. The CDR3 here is CATSRPGTVPTDTQYF. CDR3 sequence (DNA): TGTGCCACCAGCAGACCCGGGACAGTCCCCACAGATACGCAGTATTTT.

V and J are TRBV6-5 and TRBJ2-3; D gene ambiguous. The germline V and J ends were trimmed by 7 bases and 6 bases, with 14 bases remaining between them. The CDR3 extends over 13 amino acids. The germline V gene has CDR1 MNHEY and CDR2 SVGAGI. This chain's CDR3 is CASTPRWADTQYF. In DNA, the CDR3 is TGTGCCAGCACCCCAAGATGGGCCGATACGCAGTATTTT.

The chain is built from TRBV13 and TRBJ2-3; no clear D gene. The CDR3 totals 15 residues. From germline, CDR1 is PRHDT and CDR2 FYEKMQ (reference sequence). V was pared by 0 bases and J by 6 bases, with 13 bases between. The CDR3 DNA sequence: TGTGCCAGCAGCTTAGGTTCGCCCCCGGGTGATACGCAGTATTTT. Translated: CASSLGSPPGDTQYF. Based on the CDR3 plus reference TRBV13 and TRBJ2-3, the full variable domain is AAGVIQSPRHLIKEKRETATLKCYPIPRHDTVYWYQQGPGQDPQFLISFYEKMQSDKGSIPDRFSAQQFSDYHSELNMSSLELGDSALYFCASSLGSPPGDTQYFGPGTRLTVL.

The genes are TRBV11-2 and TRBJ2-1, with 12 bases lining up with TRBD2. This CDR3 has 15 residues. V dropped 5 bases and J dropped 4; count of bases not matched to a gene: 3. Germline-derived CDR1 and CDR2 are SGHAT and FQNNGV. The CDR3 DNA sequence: TGTGCCAGCAGCCAAGGACTAGCGGGATACAATGAGCAGTTCTTC. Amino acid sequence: CASSQGLAGYNEQFF.

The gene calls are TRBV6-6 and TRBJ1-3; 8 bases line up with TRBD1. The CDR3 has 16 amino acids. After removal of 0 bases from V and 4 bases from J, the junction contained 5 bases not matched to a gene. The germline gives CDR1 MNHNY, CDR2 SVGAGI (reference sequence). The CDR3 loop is CASSYSQGAWGNTIYF. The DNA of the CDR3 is TGTGCCAGCAGTTACTCTCAGGGGGCGTGGGGAAACACCATATATTTT.

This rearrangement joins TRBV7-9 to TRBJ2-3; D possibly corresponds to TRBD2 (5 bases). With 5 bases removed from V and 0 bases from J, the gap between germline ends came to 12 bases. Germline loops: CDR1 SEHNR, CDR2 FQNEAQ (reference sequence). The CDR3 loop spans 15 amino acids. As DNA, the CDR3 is TGTGCCAGCAGCCTAACTAGTCCTAGCACAGATACGCAGTATTTT. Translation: CASSLTSPSTDTQYF.

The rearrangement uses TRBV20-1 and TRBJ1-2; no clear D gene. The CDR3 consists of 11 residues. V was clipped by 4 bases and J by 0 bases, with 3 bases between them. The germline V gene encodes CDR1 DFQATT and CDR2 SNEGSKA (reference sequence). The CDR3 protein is CSATPNYGYTF. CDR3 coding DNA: TGCAGTGCTACTCCTAACTATGGCTACACCTTC.

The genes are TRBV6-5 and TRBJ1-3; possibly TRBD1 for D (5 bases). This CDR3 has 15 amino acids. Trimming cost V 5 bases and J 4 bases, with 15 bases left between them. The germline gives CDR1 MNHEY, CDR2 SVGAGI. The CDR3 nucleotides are TGTGCCAGCAGTGTTGGCGGGGCGAGGGGAAACACCATATATTTT. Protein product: CASSVGGARGNTIYF.

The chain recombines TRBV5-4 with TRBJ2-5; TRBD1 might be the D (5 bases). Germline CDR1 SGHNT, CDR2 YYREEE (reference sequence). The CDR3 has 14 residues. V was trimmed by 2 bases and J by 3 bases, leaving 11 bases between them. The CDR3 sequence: CASSFDRVEETQYF. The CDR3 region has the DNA TGTGCCAGCAGCTTCGACAGAGTAGAAGAGACCCAGTACTTC.

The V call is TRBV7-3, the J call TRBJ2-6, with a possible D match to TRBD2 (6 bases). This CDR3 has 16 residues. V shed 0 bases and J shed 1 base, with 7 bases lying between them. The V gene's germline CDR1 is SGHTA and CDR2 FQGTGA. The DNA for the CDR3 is TGTGCCAGCAGCTTAACGGGAGGATCTGGGGCCAACGTCCTGACTTTC. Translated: CASSLTGGSGANVLTF.

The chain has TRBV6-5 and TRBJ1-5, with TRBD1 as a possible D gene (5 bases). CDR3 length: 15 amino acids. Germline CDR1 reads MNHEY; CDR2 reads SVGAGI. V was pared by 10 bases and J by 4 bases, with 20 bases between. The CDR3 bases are TGTGCCACCTCTGGGGGAGGCAGGTCGAATCAGCCCCAGCATTTT. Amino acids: CATSGGGRSNQPQHF.